A selection of T cell receptor beta chains follows, all from one sample in a study of blood T cell repertoires in COVID-19. Only in-frame clones appear in the TCRdb table, and some are missing; sequencing was by immunoSEQ multiplex PCR. The sample lists about 190,000 clones; around 78% were seen once. Sequences were obtained from peripheral blood. The source is a woman older than 75 with active or convalescent COVID-19. Both conserved end residues are part of each CDR3. Only some rows state a clone size, as once, few, many or a class for expanded clones.

J | size | V | CDR3
TRBJ2-5 | - | TRBV5-1 | CASSPTGFRETQYF
TRBJ1-1 | - | TRBV5-6 | CASTGQGAQNTEAFF
TRBJ1-2 | once | TRBV24-1 | CATYDRNYGYTF
TRBJ2-3 | - | TRBV5-1 | CASSYETTSGGGDTQYF
TRBJ1-4 | once | TRBV6-5 | CASRGQGGEKLFF
TRBJ1-5 | - | TRBV15 | CATSRDGTGVLQPQHF
TRBJ2-1 | - | TRBV7-2 | CASRAGTSGYNEQFF
TRBJ1-2 | - | TRBV6-6 | CASSYQRDTPEGYTF
TRBJ2-6 | - | TRBV4-1 | CASSPGQGDSGANVLTF
TRBJ1-4 | once | TRBV5-8 | CASSLVQTNEKLFF
TRBJ2-7 | - | TRBV27 | CASSFMASYEQYF
TRBJ2-2 | few | TRBV27 | CASSLLAGAVTTGELFF
TRBJ2-3 | - | TRBV18 | CASSPLGLAGADTQYF
TRBJ1-2 | - | TRBV28 | CASWSAGQGGGYGYTF
TRBJ1-5 | - | TRBV28 | CASKTRFDNQPQHF
TRBJ1-2 | - | TRBV19 | CASSPRGKTGYGYTF
TRBJ1-4 | few | TRBV27 | CASSSRTGTNEKLFF
TRBJ2-3 | - | TRBV7-6 | CASSRRDRPSTDTQYF
TRBJ1-1 | - | TRBV28 | CASSLPRGEAFF
TRBJ1-2 | - | TRBV18 | CASSPLVSYGYTF
TRBJ1-3 | few | TRBV6-1 | CASSERQPGNTIYF
TRBJ1-4 | few | TRBV28 | CASSSYPGTGLEKLFF
TRBJ2-5 | once | TRBV5-1 | CASSFGGRQETQYF
TRBJ1-2 | - | TRBV19 | CATTLSNYGYTF
TRBJ1-2 | few | TRBV2 | CASHTTVNYGYTF
TRBJ1-2 | - | TRBV5-5 | CASSVAGTEGYGYTF